The source of this T cell receptor beta chain is a study of T cell repertoires in cytomegalovirus infection. Across the study: In public TCR beta signatures, there were indications of both CMV infection and matching HLA type. General observations from the study: The ex vivo response was dominated by HLA-C-restricted CMV-specific TCR beta clonotypes.

Many counts were recorded for this clonotype. The antigen is undetermined. Trimming pared 1 base from V and 9 bases from J, leaving 13 bases between. The CDR3 covers 15 residues. Germline V CDR1 and CDR2: SGHTA, FQGNSA. In TCRdb, the reads were re-called with MiXCR into one record per CDR3 protein. This table holds a few hundred thousand distinct CDR3 sequences, 34% found once. This TCR derives from a human donor in good health (CMV status not recorded). Some clones in this sample may be carry-over from other donors' samples. Sequenced material: cultured PBMCs, taken from culture after CMV antigen stimulation. The V call is TRBV7-2, the J call TRBJ1-6; D might be TRBD1 (6 bases). The CDR3: CASSLGRGISSPLHF. As DNA, the CDR3 is TGTGCCAGCAGCTTAGGGAGGGGGATATCTTCACCCCTCCACTTT.